This T cell receptor beta chain was found in a study of graft-versus-host responses after intestinal transplantation. Some clones are missing from TCRdb's copy, which holds only in-frame ones; the method was immunoSEQ multiplex PCR. The repertoire holds more than 85,000 clones, with 85% to 95% as singletons. A word on this clone: The antigen remains undetermined.

CDR1 is MGHRA and CDR2 is YSYEKL in the germline V gene. CDR3 length: 15 residues. V was cut by 0 bases and J by 2 bases, with 11 bases left in between. This sequence originates from a human donor who was the organ donor for an intestinal transplant. The chain combines TRBV4-1 with TRBJ2-7, with D possibly being TRBD1 (5 bases). Sample: unstimulated CD8+ T cells sorted from spleen or lymph node cells, taken before transplant. DNA for the CDR3: TGCGCCAGCAGCCAAGATCAGGGATACCCCTACGAGCAGTACTTC. This sequence encodes CASSQDQGYPYEQYF.